Listed below are T cell receptor beta chains from one sample, sequenced in a study of human versus mouse CDR3 diversity and MHC coevolution. The method was immunoSEQ multiplex PCR; TCRdb's version includes in-frame clones alone and lacks a portion of them. This sample has 75,000 to 90,000 clones, with approximately 92% found just once. Sequencing was carried out using naive CD4+ T cells from blood. The receptors shown here come from a person aged 25 to 69 in good health. The CDR3 runs from the conserved cysteine through the conserved F or W. The D gene is left open where the match is weak. For some rows the clone size is stated as once, few or many, or as a class when expanded; others skip it.

TGTGCCAGCAGCTTGCCGGGACAGGCGGACTACGAGCAGTACTTC | CASSLPGQADYEQYF | TRBV7-2 | NA | TRBD1 | TRBJ2-7
TGCGCCAGCAGCCAAGATTGGAGTAGACCCTACGAGCAGTACTTC | CASSQDWSRPYEQYF | TRBV4-3 | NA | NA | TRBJ2-7
TGTGCCAGCAGCTCCGACAGTAATGAAAAACTGTTTTTT | CASSSDSNEKLFF | TRBV7-9 | NA | NA | TRBJ1-4
TGTGCCAGTAGACGCGGACAGGCTAACTATGGCTACACCTTC | CASRRGQANYGYTF | TRBV19 | NA | TRBD1 | TRBJ1-2
TGTGCCAGCAGCTTGCAGGACATGGCTAAGGATGGCTACACCTTC | CASSLQDMAKDGYTF | TRBV7-6 | NA | NA | TRBJ1-2
TGTGCCAGCAGTCCCCGGACTAGTAGCGATACCTATGAGCAGTTCTTC | CASSPRTSSDTYEQFF | TRBV27 | NA | TRBD2 | TRBJ2-1
TGTGCCAGCAGCTCTCGTCCTGGGGGGAATGAAAAACTGTTTTTT | CASSSRPGGNEKLFF | TRBV11-2 | NA | NA | TRBJ1-4
TGTGCCAGCACCCAAGGAGGGGCGTATTCACCCCTCCACTTT | CASTQGGAYSPLHF | TRBV6-1 | NA | NA | TRBJ1-6
TGTGCCAGCAGCCTCTCGACAGGGGGCTACGAGCAGTACTTC | CASSLSTGGYEQYF | TRBV7-2 | few | TRBD1 | TRBJ2-7
TGCAGCGTCCGAGGGACCGGACAGGGGTCGGAGGGCTACACCTTC | CSVRGTGQGSEGYTF | TRBV29-1 | NA | TRBD1 | TRBJ1-2
TGTGCCAGCAGCTTAGCTCTGGCAGGGGGCTCTGGAAACACTGAAGCTTTCTTT | CASSLALAGGSGNTEAFF | TRBV7-2 | few | TRBD1 | TRBJ1-1
TGCGCCAGCAGCGAAACTAGCGGGGAAGAGACCCAGTACTTC | CASSETSGEETQYF | TRBV5-1 | NA | TRBD2 | TRBJ2-5
TGTGCCAGCAGTGGGACAGGGGGCATCCCAGATACGCAGTATTTT | CASSGTGGIPDTQYF | TRBV2 | NA | TRBD1 | TRBJ2-3
TGCGCCAGCAGCTTAGCGGGAGTGGCCCCCTACGAGCAGTACTTC | CASSLAGVAPYEQYF | TRBV5-1 | NA | TRBD2 | TRBJ2-7
TGTGCCAGCGGACAGGGAGTGTCCCGAAGGGGAAACACCATATATTTT | CASGQGVSRRGNTIYF | TRBV28 | NA | TRBD1 | TRBJ1-3
TGTGCCAGCACCCTTTATGGATCGCTGGCGGATGAGCAGTTCTTC | CASTLYGSLADEQFF | TRBV7-8 | NA | NA | TRBJ2-1
TGTGCCAGCGGAGGGCCTCTCCCCAAAAACATTCAGTACTTC | CASGGPLPKNIQYF | TRBV2 | NA | NA | TRBJ2-4
TGTGCCAGCAGTTTCTTGGGACAGGACGTCTATGGCTACACCTTC | CASSFLGQDVYGYTF | TRBV28 | once | TRBD1 | TRBJ1-2
TGTGCCAGCAGCCGGGACATCTCCTACAATGAGCAGTTCTTC | CASSRDISYNEQFF | TRBV5-5 | NA | NA | TRBJ2-1
TGTGCTAGTGGTACCAGGACAGGTGGCTACGAGCAGTACTTC | CASGTRTGGYEQYF | TRBV12-5 | NA | TRBD1 | TRBJ2-7
TGTGCCAGCAGTCCGCACAGCCTAAGCACAGATACGCAGTATTTT | CASSPHSLSTDTQYF | TRBV6-1 | NA | NA | TRBJ2-3